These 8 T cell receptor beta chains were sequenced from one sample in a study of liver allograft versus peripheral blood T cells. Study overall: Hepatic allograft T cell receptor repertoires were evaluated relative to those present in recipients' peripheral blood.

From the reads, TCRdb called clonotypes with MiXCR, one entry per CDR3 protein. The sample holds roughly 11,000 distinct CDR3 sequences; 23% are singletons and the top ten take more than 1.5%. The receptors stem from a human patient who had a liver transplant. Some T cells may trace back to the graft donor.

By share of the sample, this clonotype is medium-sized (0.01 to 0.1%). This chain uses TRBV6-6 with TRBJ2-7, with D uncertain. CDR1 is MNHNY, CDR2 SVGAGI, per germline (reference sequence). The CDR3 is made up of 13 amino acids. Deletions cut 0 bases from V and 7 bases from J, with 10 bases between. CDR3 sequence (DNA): TGTGCCAGCAGTTACTCGATGGGGTGGGAGCAGTACTTC. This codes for CASSYSMGWEQYF.

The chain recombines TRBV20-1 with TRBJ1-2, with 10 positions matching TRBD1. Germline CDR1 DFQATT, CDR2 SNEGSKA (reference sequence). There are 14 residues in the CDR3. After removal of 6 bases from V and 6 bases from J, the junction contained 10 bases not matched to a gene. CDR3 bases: TGCAGTGCCCAATGGACAGGGGGAATCGATGGCTACACCTTC. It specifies CSAQWTGGIDGYTF.

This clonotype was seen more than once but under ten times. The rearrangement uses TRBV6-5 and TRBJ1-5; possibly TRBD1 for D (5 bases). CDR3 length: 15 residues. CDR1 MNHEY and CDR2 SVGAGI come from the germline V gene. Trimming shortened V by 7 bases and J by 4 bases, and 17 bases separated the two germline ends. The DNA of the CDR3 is TGTGCCAGCACCTTAGTTCAGGGTCGTAATCAGCCCCAGCATTTT. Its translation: CASTLVQGRNQPQHF.

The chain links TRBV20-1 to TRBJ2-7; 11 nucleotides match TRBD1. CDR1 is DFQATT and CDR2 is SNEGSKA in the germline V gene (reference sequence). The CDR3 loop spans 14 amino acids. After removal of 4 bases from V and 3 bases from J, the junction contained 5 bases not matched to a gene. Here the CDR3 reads CSATPGQGGYEQYF. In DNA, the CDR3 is TGCAGTGCTACACCGGGACAGGGGGGCTACGAGCAGTACTTC.

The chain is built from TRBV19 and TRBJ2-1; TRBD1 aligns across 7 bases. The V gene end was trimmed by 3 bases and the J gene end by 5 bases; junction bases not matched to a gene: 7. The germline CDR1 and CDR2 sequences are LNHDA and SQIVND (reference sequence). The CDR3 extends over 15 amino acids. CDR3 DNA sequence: TGTGCCAGTAGTATCCGAGACAGGGTCAACAATGAGCAGTTCTTC. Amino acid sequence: CASSIRDRVNNEQFF.

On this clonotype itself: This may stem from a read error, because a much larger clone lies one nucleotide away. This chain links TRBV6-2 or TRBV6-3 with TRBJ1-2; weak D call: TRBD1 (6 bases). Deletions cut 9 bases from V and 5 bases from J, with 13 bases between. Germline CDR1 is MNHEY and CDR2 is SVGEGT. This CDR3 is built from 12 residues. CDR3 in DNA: TGTGCCAGTTTTAGGGACAAGTATGGCTACACCTTC. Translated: CASFRDKYGYTF.

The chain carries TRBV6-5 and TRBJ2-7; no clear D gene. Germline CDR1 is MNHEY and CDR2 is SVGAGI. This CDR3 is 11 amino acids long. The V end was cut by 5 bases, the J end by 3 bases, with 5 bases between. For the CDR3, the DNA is TGTGCCAGCAGTGGGAACTACGAGCAGTACTTC. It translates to CASSGNYEQYF.

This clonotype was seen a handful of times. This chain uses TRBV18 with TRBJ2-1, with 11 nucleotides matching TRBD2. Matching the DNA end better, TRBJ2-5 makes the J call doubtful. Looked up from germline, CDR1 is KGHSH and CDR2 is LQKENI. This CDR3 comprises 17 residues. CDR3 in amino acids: CASSPPRTSGRFETQYF. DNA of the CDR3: TGTGCCAGCTCACCACCCCGAACTAGCGGGAGATTTGAGACCCAGTACTTC.